This T cell receptor beta chain comes out of a study of shared T cell receptors in the human thymus. Looked up from germline, CDR1 is SGHRS and CDR2 is YFSETQ. This CDR3 comprises 16 residues. With 3 bases removed from V and 3 bases from J, the gap between germline ends came to 18 bases. The repertoire was sequenced with immunoSEQ multiplex PCR; TCRdb's copy has only in-frame clones and lacks some. The repertoire holds under 700,000 clones, with 75% to 80% as singletons. The sample was also reused in another study, on human thymus T cells.

The sample was thymocytes. The chain couples TRBV5-1 to TRBJ1-1; D gene unclear. The TCR sequence derives from a boy less than two years old with a congenital heart defect. The CDR3 region has the DNA TGCGCCAGCAGCTCCCCCGACCTGACGGGGTACACTGAAGCTTTCTTT. Translated, it gives CASSSPDLTGYTEAFF.